What follows are 2 T cell receptor beta chains derived from one specimen sequenced in a study of blood T cell repertoires in COVID-19. TCRdb's table, derived via immunoSEQ multiplex PCR, lists solely in-frame clones and lacks some. The sample lists roughly 160,000 clones; roughly 87% were seen once. Sequenced: peripheral blood. These receptors all stem from a woman aged 55-69 years who had recovered from COVID-19.

Of note for this clone: Other DNA sequences in this sample translate to the same CDR3. V is TRBV5-1 and J is TRBJ1-5; D is possibly TRBD1 (6 bases). This CDR3 is built from 15 residues. The V and J ends lost 0 bases and 0 bases respectively, with 7 bases between them. Germline loops: CDR1 SGHRS, CDR2 YFSETQ. The CDR3 DNA reads as TGCGCCAGCAGCTTGGGGACAGTTAGCAATCAGCCCCAGCATTTT. Protein sequence: CASSLGTVSNQPQHF.

V usage is TRBV27 and J usage is TRBJ2-5; D may be TRBD2 (6 bases). CDR3 length: 17 amino acids. V was trimmed by 5 bases and J by 0 bases, leaving 19 bases between them. Germline V gives CDR1 MNHEY, CDR2 SMNVEV (reference sequence). CDR3 protein: CASSPVGSGPYQETQYF. The CDR3 DNA reads TGTGCCAGCAGTCCCGTCGGTAGCGGACCGTACCAAGAGACCCAGTACTTC.